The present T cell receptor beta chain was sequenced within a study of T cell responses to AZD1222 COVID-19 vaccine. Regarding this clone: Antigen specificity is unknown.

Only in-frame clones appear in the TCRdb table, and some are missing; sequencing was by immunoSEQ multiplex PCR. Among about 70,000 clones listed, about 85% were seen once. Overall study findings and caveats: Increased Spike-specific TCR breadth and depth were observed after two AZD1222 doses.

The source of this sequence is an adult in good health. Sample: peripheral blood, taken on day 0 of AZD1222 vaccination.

The CDR3 DNA follows: TGTGCCAGCTCACCAGGAGGGAACAATGAGCAGTTCTTC. It codes for CASSPGGNNEQFF. V gene TRBV18 combines with J gene TRBJ2-1, with D maybe TRBD2 (6 bases). Germline CDR1 KGHSH, CDR2 LQKENI. Trimming cost V 2 bases and J 5 bases, with 7 bases left between them. The CDR3 extends over 13 amino acids.